Listed below are T cell receptor beta chains from one sample, sequenced in a study of neoadjuvant anti-PD-1 for oral cavity cancer. Method: immunoSEQ multiplex PCR; TCRdb's copy keeps in-frame clones and lacks some. The repertoire holds 10,000 to 15,000 clones, around 70% seen once, with about 2.6% in the top ten. The sequencing used PBMCs, collected after nivolumab (anti-PD-1) treatment. The receptors originated from a person aged 35-80 years with oral cavity squamous cell carcinoma. Both conserved end residues are part of each CDR3. Fields, in order: D gene, V gene, J gene, clone size, CDR3 DNA, CDR3 protein. A D gene is named only where the DNA matches it firmly. Some rows mark clone size as missing; the rest say once, few, many or name a class of expanded clone.

d_gene: .; v_gene: TRBV4-1; j_gene: TRBJ1-5; abundance: .; CDR3nt: TGCGCCAGCAGCCGCGTACAGGGTTTTGGTCAGCCCCAGCATTTT; CDR3aa: CASSRVQGFGQPQHF
d_gene: .; v_gene: TRBV28; j_gene: TRBJ1-1; abundance: .; CDR3nt: TGTGCCAGCCGGGCCCATACTTTGGTTGGGACTGAAGCTTTCTTT; CDR3aa: CASRAHTLVGTEAFF
d_gene: .; v_gene: TRBV6-5; j_gene: TRBJ2-1; abundance: .; CDR3nt: TGTGCCAGCAGTTACTCACCCTACCTAAAAGGGGATGAGCAGTTCTTC; CDR3aa: CASSYSPYLKGDEQFF
d_gene: TRBD2; v_gene: TRBV5-1; j_gene: TRBJ2-7; abundance: .; CDR3nt: TGCGCCAGCAGCTTGGCGGGAGGCGAGCAGTACTTC; CDR3aa: CASSLAGGEQYF
d_gene: TRBD1; v_gene: TRBV19; j_gene: TRBJ1-5; abundance: .; CDR3nt: TGTGCCAGTAGTAGGACAGGGGTTCAGCCCCAGCATTTT; CDR3aa: CASSRTGVQPQHF
d_gene: .; v_gene: TRBV4-1; j_gene: TRBJ1-2; abundance: few; CDR3nt: TGCGCCAGCAGCCAAGGGTTTAAAACGACCGAATACTATGGCTACACCTTC; CDR3aa: CASSQGFKTTEYYGYTF
d_gene: .; v_gene: TRBV30; j_gene: TRBJ1-2; abundance: .; CDR3nt: TGTGCCTGGAGTGTGGGAGGCGGCTATGGCTACACCTTC; CDR3aa: CAWSVGGGYGYTF
d_gene: .; v_gene: TRBV7-2; j_gene: TRBJ1-6; abundance: few; CDR3nt: TGTGCCAGCAGCTTACAGTATTCACCCCTCCACTTT; CDR3aa: CASSLQYSPLHF
d_gene: .; v_gene: TRBV5-4; j_gene: TRBJ1-5; abundance: .; CDR3nt: TGTGCCACCGAGCAGGTGACTCAGCCCCAGCATTTT; CDR3aa: CATEQVTQPQHF
d_gene: TRBD2; v_gene: TRBV27; j_gene: TRBJ2-1; abundance: .; CDR3nt: TGTGCCAGCAGTTTATTAGGCCCCCCTAGCGGGGGCGCCTTCTCCTACAATGAGCAGTTCTTC; CDR3aa: CASSLLGPPSGGAFSYNEQFF
d_gene: .; v_gene: TRBV4-2; j_gene: TRBJ1-2; abundance: .; CDR3nt: TGTGCCAGCAGCCAAGCCTCGATGACAGGACAATATGGCTACACCTTC; CDR3aa: CASSQASMTGQYGYTF
d_gene: .; v_gene: TRBV6-5; j_gene: TRBJ2-7; abundance: .; CDR3nt: TGTGCCAGCAGCTTACAGGGAATGGCCGAGCAGTACTTC; CDR3aa: CASSLQGMAEQYF
d_gene: .; v_gene: TRBV28; j_gene: TRBJ2-5; abundance: few; CDR3nt: TGTGCCAGCAGTCGTCCTAGCCGAGAGACCCAGTACTTC; CDR3aa: CASSRPSRETQYF
d_gene: TRBD1; v_gene: TRBV18; j_gene: TRBJ2-7; abundance: few; CDR3nt: TGTGCCAGCTCACCAGCCGCTTTTAGGGGACAGGGCTACGAGCAGTACTTC; CDR3aa: CASSPAAFRGQGYEQYF
d_gene: .; v_gene: TRBV7-9; j_gene: TRBJ1-1; abundance: few; CDR3nt: TGTGCCAGCAGCTTAGGGTTAGACACTGAAGCTTTCTTT; CDR3aa: CASSLGLDTEAFF
d_gene: .; v_gene: TRBV15; j_gene: TRBJ1-5; abundance: .; CDR3nt: TGTGCCACCAGCAGAGGACAAATCAATCAGCCCCAGCATTTT; CDR3aa: CATSRGQINQPQHF
d_gene: .; v_gene: TRBV7-3; j_gene: TRBJ1-5; abundance: few; CDR3nt: TGTGCCAGCAGCTTAGGTCAGCCCCAGCATTTT; CDR3aa: CASSLGQPQHF
d_gene: .; v_gene: TRBV7-8; j_gene: TRBJ2-4; abundance: few; CDR3nt: TGTGCCAGCAGCCAATCCCCGAAGTGGCGGGACGCAAAAAACATTCAGTACTTC; CDR3aa: CASSQSPKWRDAKNIQYF
d_gene: .; v_gene: TRBV9; j_gene: TRBJ1-3; abundance: .; CDR3nt: TGTGCCAGCAGCGTAGGGGATGGAAACACCATATATTTT; CDR3aa: CASSVGDGNTIYF
d_gene: TRBD2; v_gene: TRBV9; j_gene: TRBJ2-5; abundance: .; CDR3nt: TGTGCCAGCAGCGTAGCGGGGGGGGGAGAGACCCAGTACTTC; CDR3aa: CASSVAGGGETQYF
d_gene: .; v_gene: TRBV7-8; j_gene: TRBJ2-5; abundance: .; CDR3nt: TGTGCCAGCAGCTCCTATACCCAAGAGACCCAGTACTTC; CDR3aa: CASSSYTQETQYF
d_gene: .; v_gene: TRBV7-8; j_gene: TRBJ1-5; abundance: .; CDR3nt: TGTGCCAGCAGCCCCTCGGGGGGCTTTAGCAATCAGCCCCAGCATTTT; CDR3aa: CASSPSGGFSNQPQHF
d_gene: TRBD1; v_gene: TRBV29-1; j_gene: TRBJ1-1; abundance: .; CDR3nt: TGCAGCGTGGGGACAGCGAACACTGAAGCTTTCTTT; CDR3aa: CSVGTANTEAFF
d_gene: .; v_gene: TRBV4-1; j_gene: TRBJ2-2; abundance: .; CDR3nt: TGCGCCAGCAGCCAAGTTCAGGGCTCGAGCTCCGGGGAGCTGTTTTTT; CDR3aa: CASSQVQGSSSGELFF
d_gene: .; v_gene: TRBV19; j_gene: TRBJ1-3; abundance: .; CDR3nt: TGTGCCAGTTTTCGGACAGACCCAGTTCGGAACACCATATATTTT; CDR3aa: CASFRTDPVRNTIYF
d_gene: .; v_gene: TRBV27; j_gene: TRBJ2-7; abundance: .; CDR3nt: TGTGCCAGCAGTTTCCGGGTTTCCTACGAGCAGTACTTC; CDR3aa: CASSFRVSYEQYF
d_gene: .; v_gene: TRBV27; j_gene: TRBJ2-1; abundance: .; CDR3nt: TGTGCCAGCAGTTTCGGGCAGTTGGAGTACAATGAGCAGTTCTTC; CDR3aa: CASSFGQLEYNEQFF
d_gene: TRBD1; v_gene: TRBV6-1; j_gene: TRBJ2-7; abundance: .; CDR3nt: TGTGCCAGCAGTAGGCCAGGGGGACCCTACGAGCAGTACTTC; CDR3aa: CASSRPGGPYEQYF
d_gene: TRBD2; v_gene: TRBV5-1; j_gene: TRBJ2-3; abundance: .; CDR3nt: TGCGCCAGCAGCTTGGGACTAGCGCGCACAGATACGCAGTATTTT; CDR3aa: CASSLGLARTDTQYF
d_gene: .; v_gene: TRBV10-3; j_gene: TRBJ2-1; abundance: once; CDR3nt: TGTGCCTCAAGGCCCGCAGGGAGTCGGTACAATGAGCAGTTCTTC; CDR3aa: CASRPAGSRYNEQFF
d_gene: .; v_gene: TRBV11-2; j_gene: TRBJ2-7; abundance: few; CDR3nt: TGTGCCAGCAGCCGCAATGGGCAAACCTACGAGCAGTACTTC; CDR3aa: CASSRNGQTYEQYF
d_gene: .; v_gene: TRBV25-1; j_gene: TRBJ1-1; abundance: .; CDR3nt: TGTGCCAGCAGTGAATCGAGCACAGGGAGGACTGAAGCTTTCTTT; CDR3aa: CASSESSTGRTEAFF
d_gene: TRBD1; v_gene: TRBV19; j_gene: TRBJ2-1; abundance: .; CDR3nt: TGTGCCAGTAGTATTGGGACAGGAGTAGGAGCTGAGCAGTTCTTC; CDR3aa: CASSIGTGVGAEQFF
d_gene: .; v_gene: TRBV28; j_gene: TRBJ2-3; abundance: .; CDR3nt: TGTGCCAGCACCCCAGGTTTAGGGACAGATACGCAGTATTTT; CDR3aa: CASTPGLGTDTQYF
d_gene: TRBD1; v_gene: TRBV5-1; j_gene: TRBJ1-6; abundance: few; CDR3nt: TGCGCCAGCAGCCCCGGGACAGGGTTAGATCCCCTCCACTTT; CDR3aa: CASSPGTGLDPLHF
d_gene: .; v_gene: TRBV25-1; j_gene: TRBJ2-6; abundance: .; CDR3nt: TGTGCCAGCAGTGAGACAGCTGCTGGGGCCAACGTCCTGACTTTC; CDR3aa: CASSETAAGANVLTF
d_gene: TRBD2; v_gene: TRBV2; j_gene: TRBJ2-3; abundance: .; CDR3nt: TGTGCCAGCAGTATTAGCGGGAGGACCTGGGATACGCAGTATTTT; CDR3aa: CASSISGRTWDTQYF
d_gene: .; v_gene: TRBV5-1; j_gene: TRBJ2-1; abundance: .; CDR3nt: TGCGCCAGCAGCTTGTTAGCGGAGCACTACAATGAGCAGTTCTTC; CDR3aa: CASSLLAEHYNEQFF
d_gene: TRBD1; v_gene: TRBV28; j_gene: TRBJ1-5; abundance: .; CDR3nt: TGTGCCACCAGGACAGGGGATCAGCCCCAGCATTTT; CDR3aa: CATRTGDQPQHF
d_gene: TRBD1; v_gene: TRBV7-9; j_gene: TRBJ1-1; abundance: .; CDR3nt: TGTGCCTCCGGGGAGGGGGCAGGGACTGAAGCTTTCTTT; CDR3aa: CASGEGAGTEAFF
d_gene: .; v_gene: TRBV6-5; j_gene: TRBJ1-4; abundance: few; CDR3nt: TGTGCCAGCAGCATGACAGCTGGTAATGAAAAACTGTTTTTT; CDR3aa: CASSMTAGNEKLFF
d_gene: .; v_gene: TRBV4-2; j_gene: TRBJ2-3; abundance: few; CDR3nt: TGTGCCAGCAGCGACCCGGGAACAGATACGCAGTATTTT; CDR3aa: CASSDPGTDTQYF
d_gene: TRBD1; v_gene: TRBV4-1; j_gene: TRBJ1-4; abundance: .; CDR3nt: TGCGCCAGCAGGGGGACAGGCCTAACTAATGAAAAACTGTTTTTT; CDR3aa: CASRGTGLTNEKLFF
d_gene: TRBD2; v_gene: TRBV19; j_gene: TRBJ2-3; abundance: .; CDR3nt: TGTGCCAGTAGTAATCAGCGGGGGGGCACAGATACGCAGTATTTT; CDR3aa: CASSNQRGGTDTQYF
d_gene: .; v_gene: TRBV19; j_gene: TRBJ1-2; abundance: .; CDR3nt: TGTGCCAGCCTTGATCGGGGGTCGTCTAACTATGGCTACACCTTC; CDR3aa: CASLDRGSSNYGYTF
d_gene: .; v_gene: TRBV9; j_gene: TRBJ2-1; abundance: .; CDR3nt: TGTGCCAGCAGCGTAGGCAGGGGCTCCTACAATGAGCAGTTCTTC; CDR3aa: CASSVGRGSYNEQFF
d_gene: .; v_gene: TRBV5-1; j_gene: TRBJ1-3; abundance: .; CDR3nt: TGCGCCAGCAGCTTGGATCTGAGGGGGAACACCATATATTTT; CDR3aa: CASSLDLRGNTIYF
d_gene: TRBD1; v_gene: TRBV6-6; j_gene: TRBJ2-7; abundance: .; CDR3nt: TGTGCCAGCAGTTACGGGGGACAGGGTGACTACGAGCAGTACTTC; CDR3aa: CASSYGGQGDYEQYF
d_gene: .; v_gene: TRBV27; j_gene: TRBJ2-2; abundance: .; CDR3nt: TGTGCCAGCAGGACTTTTCTAGCGAACGGGGAGCTGTTTTTT; CDR3aa: CASRTFLANGELFF
d_gene: .; v_gene: TRBV28; j_gene: TRBJ2-7; abundance: .; CDR3nt: TGTGCCAGCGGTCGGCACGAGCAGTACTTC; CDR3aa: CASGRHEQYF
d_gene: .; v_gene: TRBV5-1; j_gene: TRBJ2-3; abundance: .; CDR3nt: TGCGCCAGCAGCTTGGGGCTAGCCAGCACAGATACGCAGTATTTT; CDR3aa: CASSLGLASTDTQYF
d_gene: .; v_gene: TRBV19; j_gene: TRBJ2-1; abundance: once; CDR3nt: TGTGCCAGTAGTATAGTGCGGCTCAATGAGCAGTTCTTC; CDR3aa: CASSIVRLNEQFF
d_gene: TRBD1; v_gene: TRBV5-4; j_gene: TRBJ1-1; abundance: .; CDR3nt: TGTGCCAGCAGCTTGGTACAGGGGTTCGGCACTGAAGCTTTCTTT; CDR3aa: CASSLVQGFGTEAFF
d_gene: .; v_gene: TRBV7-9; j_gene: TRBJ2-5; abundance: .; CDR3nt: TGTGCCAGCAGCTTATTGAACGGGAAAGAGACCCAGTACTTC; CDR3aa: CASSLLNGKETQYF
d_gene: TRBD2; v_gene: TRBV11-2; j_gene: TRBJ2-7; abundance: .; CDR3nt: TGTGCCAGCAGTTCGGGTTTTCGGGCTAGCGGGGACTACGAGCAGTACTTC; CDR3aa: CASSSGFRASGDYEQYF
d_gene: TRBD2; v_gene: TRBV10-2; j_gene: TRBJ2-5; abundance: .; CDR3nt: TGCGCCAGCGGGGGAGGGGGGAGCGGGAGGCTACAAGAGACCCAGTACTTC; CDR3aa: CASGGGGSGRLQETQYF
d_gene: .; v_gene: TRBV30; j_gene: TRBJ1-5; abundance: .; CDR3nt: TGTGCCTGGAGTCAAGGGAGAGGTAATCAGCCCCAGCATTTT; CDR3aa: CAWSQGRGNQPQHF
d_gene: .; v_gene: TRBV6-6; j_gene: TRBJ2-1; abundance: .; CDR3nt: TGTGCCAGCAGTGGCTTGGGATGGGCGTCCTACAATGAGCAGTTCTTC; CDR3aa: CASSGLGWASYNEQFF